The clone carrying this T cell receptor (beta chain) appeared a single time. The target antigen is unknown. This specimen belongs to a study of T cell responses to AZD1222 COVID-19 vaccine. The wider study: Pooled together were second doses at about 4 or about 12 weeks. Overall study findings and caveats: At baseline, just a handful of AZD1222 recipients tested seropositive.

The V and J ends lost 0 bases and 7 bases, in that order; junction bases with no gene match: 4. Germline V gene sequence: CDR1 SGHRS, CDR2 YFSETQ. This CDR3 has 16 residues. Assay used: immunoSEQ multiplex PCR; TCRdb lists only in-frame clones, some missing. Among 240,000 or so clones listed, over 85% were seen once. V is TRBV5-1 and J is TRBJ1-6, with 10 nucleotides matching TRBD1. The source is an adult in good health. The material sequenced was peripheral blood, taken on day 0 of AZD1222 vaccination. The CDR3 DNA reads as TGCGCCAGCAGCTTGGGGGACAGGGGACAGAATTCACCCCTCCACTTT. Translation: CASSLGDRGQNSPLHF.